A few counts support the clone carrying this T cell receptor (beta chain). What it binds is not known. The data stem from a study of vaccination and CD4 T cells after COVID-19. With the Oncomine TCR Beta short-read assay, DNA from cultured CD4+ T cells was sequenced. TCRdb re-derived calls from the PCR reads in MiXCR, one entry per CDR3 protein. Of 13,000 to 15,000 distinct CDR3 sequences in the sample, less than 25% were seen once. This sample's treatment: roughly ten-day PBMC culture with coronavirus spike peptide pools or control peptides (ViraFEST assay). Unmatched junction bases numbered 7, after V lost 11 bases and J lost 0 bases. This CDR3 is built from 16 residues. CDR1 is LNHDA and CDR2 is SQIVND in the germline V gene (reference sequence).

Source: CD4+ T cells from blood, cultured in vitro, taken before SARS-CoV-2 vaccination. The chain uses TRBV19 and TRBJ2-6; 10 bases agree with TRBD1. This clonotype originated in a human donor who received a COVID-19 vaccine. This chain's CDR3 is CAAAGTGVSGANVLTF. CDR3 DNA: TGTGCCGCCGCCGGGACAGGGGTCTCTGGGGCCAACGTCCTGACTTTC.